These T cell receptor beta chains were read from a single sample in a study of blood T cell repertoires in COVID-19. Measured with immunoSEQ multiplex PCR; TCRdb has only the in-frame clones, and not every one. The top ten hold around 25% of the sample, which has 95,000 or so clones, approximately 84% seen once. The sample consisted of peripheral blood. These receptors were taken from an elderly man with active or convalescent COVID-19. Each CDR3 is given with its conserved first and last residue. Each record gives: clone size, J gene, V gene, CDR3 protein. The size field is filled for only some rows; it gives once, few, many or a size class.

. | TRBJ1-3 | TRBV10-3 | CAISPPSRDREGNTIYF
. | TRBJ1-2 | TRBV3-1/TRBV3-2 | CASKKDPGNRGGYTF
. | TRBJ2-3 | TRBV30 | CAGRLAGTDTQYF
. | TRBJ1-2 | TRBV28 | CASRDFNYGYTF
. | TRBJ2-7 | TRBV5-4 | CASSRPGSGTYEQYF
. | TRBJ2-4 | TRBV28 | CASSDRVAKNIQYF
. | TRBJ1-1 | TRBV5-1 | CASSVGQGKTEAFF
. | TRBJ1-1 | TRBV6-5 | CASSYLAGGSEAFF
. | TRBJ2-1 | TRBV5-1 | CASSLEGQSYNEQFF
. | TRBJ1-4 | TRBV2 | CASSESGVFNEKLFF
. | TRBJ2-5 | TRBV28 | CAGGGTLQETQYF
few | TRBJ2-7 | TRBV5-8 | CASSLVATYEQYF
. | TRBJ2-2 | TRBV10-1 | CASSELQGSGELFF
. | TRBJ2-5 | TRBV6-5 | CASSYEPLGQEETQYF
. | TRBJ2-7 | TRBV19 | CASSPVGGEQYF
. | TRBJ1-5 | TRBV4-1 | CASSQDRSRGDQPQHF
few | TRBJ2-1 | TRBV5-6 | CASSRDRVSYNEQFF
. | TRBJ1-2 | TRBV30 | CAWEQGGTGYTF
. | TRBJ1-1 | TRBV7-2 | CASSLGRVTEAFF
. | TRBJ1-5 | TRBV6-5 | CASQRADYQPQHF
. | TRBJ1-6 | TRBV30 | CAWTGGQHMSPLHF
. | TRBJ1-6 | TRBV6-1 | CACSEPPSRSWNSPLHF
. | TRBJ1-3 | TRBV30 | CAWSVLGQSGNTIYF
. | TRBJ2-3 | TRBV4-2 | CASSPPSGGLYTDTQYF
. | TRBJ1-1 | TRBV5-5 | CASSLEDRRNTEAFF
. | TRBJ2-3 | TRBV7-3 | CASSLTGTNTDTQYF
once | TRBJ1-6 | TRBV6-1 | CASSGAGTVRSSPLHF
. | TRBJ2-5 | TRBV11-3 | CASSLGTEETQYF
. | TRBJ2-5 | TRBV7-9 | CASSLGQGLQETQYF
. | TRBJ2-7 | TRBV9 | CASSSRDRAYEQYF
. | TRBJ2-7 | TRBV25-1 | CASEETGRIKEQYF
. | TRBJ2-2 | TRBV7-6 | CASSLGRRNTGELFF
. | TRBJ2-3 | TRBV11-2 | CASSLTNTQYF
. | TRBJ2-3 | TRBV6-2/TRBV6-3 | CASSSGGRTDTQYF
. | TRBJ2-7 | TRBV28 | CASSLRSQGQYEQYF
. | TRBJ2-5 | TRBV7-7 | CASSQGDRPGTQYF
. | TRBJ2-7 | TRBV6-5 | CASSSGTGGGEQYF
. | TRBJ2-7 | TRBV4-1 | CASSRRQGGTLYEQYF
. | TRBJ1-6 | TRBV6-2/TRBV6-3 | CASSTNGHMSPLHF
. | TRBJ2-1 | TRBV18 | CASSPGGGSYNEQFF